The rows below give T cell receptor beta chains drawn from one sample of a study of shared clonotypes between healthy human individuals. The method was immunoSEQ multiplex PCR; TCRdb's version includes in-frame clones alone and lacks a portion of them. The data contain more than 850,000 clones, around 82% of them singletons. Material: memory CD4+ T cells from PBMCs. Receptors originate from a man younger than 35 in good health. Some clones in this sample may be carry-over from other donors' samples. Each CDR3 is given without its conserved first and last residue. Only part of the rows carry a size: once, few, many, or a class if the clone is expanded.

>few|TRBV29-1|TRBJ2-7
SATSATSGSTGEQY
>-|TRBV5-4|TRBJ1-3
ASSQGQGDGNTIY
>-|TRBV29-1|TRBJ1-1
SVARDSWNTEAF
>-|TRBV19|TRBJ1-5
ASSPTGGNQPQH
>-|TRBV15|TRBJ2-1
ATSRASGPSSYSEQF
>-|TRBV5-1|TRBJ1-1
ASSSEGQAF
>-|TRBV27|TRBJ2-7
ASSLLPDGSYEQY
>few|TRBV4-3|TRBJ2-7
ASSQDVLESYEQY
>-|TRBV6-5|TRBJ2-7
ASRRRQGEEQY
>-|TRBV28|TRBJ1-4
ASRSGGLGVNEKLF
>-|TRBV5-5|TRBJ1-5
ASSGAQYSNQPQH
>-|TRBV15|TRBJ2-5
ATSGEYRAQETQY
>-|TRBV19|TRBJ1-5
ASTSYRSNQPQH
>-|TRBV29-1|TRBJ2-3
SVRRSDTQY
>few|TRBV28|TRBJ1-5
ASSLWREGQPQH
>once|TRBV5-1|TRBJ2-1
ASSTGTAGTNEQF
>-|TRBV9|TRBJ2-2
ASSRGDTGELF
>once|TRBV7-2|TRBJ1-2
ASSLDSGGTDGYT
>-|TRBV7-9|TRBJ1-2
ASSLGGGGDYGYT
>-|TRBV6-5|TRBJ1-4
ASSRGTNEKLF
>-|TRBV28|TRBJ2-7
ASSLASEQY
>few|TRBV27|TRBJ1-1
ASSPQTGINTEAF
>-|TRBV4-1|TRBJ2-3
ASSPRLAGSADTQY
>-|TRBV2|TRBJ2-7
ASRGAGVVYEQY
>-|TRBV6-7|TRBJ2-7
ASSYSTGSYSYEQY
>-|TRBV7-3|TRBJ2-3
ASSFRGGTDTQY
>-|TRBV5-1|TRBJ1-2
ASSPGGAGYGYT
>-|TRBV5-4|TRBJ1-2
ASSLAATANYGYT
>-|TRBV5-1|TRBJ2-7
ASSLGGSPYEQY
>few|TRBV7-3|TRBJ2-3
ASSPHLANTDTQY